This T cell receptor (beta chain) was found in a study of post-analysis software for immune sequencing data. General study findings and limits: Several TRBV segments (TRBV5-6, TRBV5-1 and TRBV20-1 among them) occurred more frequently in patients than in controls. Compared against controls, patients with multiple sclerosis displayed significantly lower normalized Chao1 diversity.

Carried by the TCR beta cDNA libraries were unique molecular identifiers. A single record per CDR3 protein comes from TCRdb applying MiXCR to the PCR reads. The top ten hold under 2% of the sample, which has hundreds of thousands of distinct CDR3 sequences, around 44% seen once. Germline V CDR1 and CDR2: SGDLS, YYNGEE. The length of the CDR3 is 14 residues. V shed 3 bases, J shed 6 bases, and the junction held 4 bases outside the gene matches. About this clonotype itself: The target antigen is unknown.

V usage is TRBV9 and J usage is TRBJ2-1; 9 bases align to TRBD2. This TCR came from a girl aged 10 to 17 with multiple sclerosis. The specimen sequenced was blood. The CDR3 protein is CASSGLAGTNEQFF. The CDR3 DNA reads TGTGCCAGCAGCGGGCTAGCGGGAACCAATGAGCAGTTCTTC.